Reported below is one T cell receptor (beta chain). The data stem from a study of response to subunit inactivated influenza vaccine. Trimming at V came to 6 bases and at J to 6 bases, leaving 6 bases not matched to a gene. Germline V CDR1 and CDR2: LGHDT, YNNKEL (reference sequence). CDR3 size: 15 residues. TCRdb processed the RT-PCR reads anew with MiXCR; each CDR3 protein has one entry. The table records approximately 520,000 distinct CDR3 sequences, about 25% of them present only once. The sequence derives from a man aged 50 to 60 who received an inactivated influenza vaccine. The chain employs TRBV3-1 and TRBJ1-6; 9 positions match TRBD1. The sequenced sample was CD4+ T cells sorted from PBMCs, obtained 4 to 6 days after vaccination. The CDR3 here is CASRPGTGLNSPLHF. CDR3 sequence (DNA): TGTGCCAGCAGACCCGGGACAGGGCTTAATTCACCCCTCCACTTT. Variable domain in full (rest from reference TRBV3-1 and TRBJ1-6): DTAVSQTPKYLVTQMGNDKSIKCEQNLGHDTMYWYKQDSKKFLKIMFSYNNKELIINETVPNRFSPKSPDKAHLNLHINSLELGDSAVYFCASRPGTGLNSPLHFGNGTRLTVT.